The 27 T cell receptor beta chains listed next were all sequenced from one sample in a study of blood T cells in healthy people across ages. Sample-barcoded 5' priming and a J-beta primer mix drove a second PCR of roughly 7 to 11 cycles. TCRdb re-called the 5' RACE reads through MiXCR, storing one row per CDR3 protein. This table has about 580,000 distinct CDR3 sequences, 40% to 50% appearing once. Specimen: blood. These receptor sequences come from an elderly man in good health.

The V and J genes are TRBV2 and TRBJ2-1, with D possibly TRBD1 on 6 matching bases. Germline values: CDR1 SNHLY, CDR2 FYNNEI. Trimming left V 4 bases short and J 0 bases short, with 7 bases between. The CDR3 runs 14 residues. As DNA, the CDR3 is TGTGCCAGCAGTGTGGACAGCTCCTACAATGAGCAGTTCTTC. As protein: CASSVDSSYNEQFF.

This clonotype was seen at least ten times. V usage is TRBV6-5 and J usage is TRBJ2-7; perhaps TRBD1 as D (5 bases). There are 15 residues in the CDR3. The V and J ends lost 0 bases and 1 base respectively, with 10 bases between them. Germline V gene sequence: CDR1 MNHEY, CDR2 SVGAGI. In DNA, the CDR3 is TGTGCCAGCAGTTACTCGTCAGGGCGGTCCTACGAGCAGTACTTC. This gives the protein CASSYSSGRSYEQYF.

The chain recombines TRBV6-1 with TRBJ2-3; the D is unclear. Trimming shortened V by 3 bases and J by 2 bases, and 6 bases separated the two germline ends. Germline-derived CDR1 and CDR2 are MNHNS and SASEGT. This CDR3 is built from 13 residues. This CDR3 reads CASSEVPTDTQYF. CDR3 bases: TGTGCCAGCAGTGAGGTACCCACAGATACGCAGTATTTT.

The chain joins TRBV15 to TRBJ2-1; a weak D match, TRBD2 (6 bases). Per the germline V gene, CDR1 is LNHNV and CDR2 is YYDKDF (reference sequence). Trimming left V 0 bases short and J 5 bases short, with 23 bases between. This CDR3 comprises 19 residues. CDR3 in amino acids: CATSRDGGPLADLNNEQFF. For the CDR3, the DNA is TGTGCCACCAGCAGAGATGGAGGGCCCTTAGCGGATCTGAACAATGAGCAGTTCTTC.

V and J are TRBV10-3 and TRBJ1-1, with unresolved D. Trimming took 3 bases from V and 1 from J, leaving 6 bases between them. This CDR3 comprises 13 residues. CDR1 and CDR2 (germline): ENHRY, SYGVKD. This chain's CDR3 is CAISDGRNTEAFF. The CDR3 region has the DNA TGTGCCATCAGTGACGGTCGGAACACTGAAGCTTTCTTT.

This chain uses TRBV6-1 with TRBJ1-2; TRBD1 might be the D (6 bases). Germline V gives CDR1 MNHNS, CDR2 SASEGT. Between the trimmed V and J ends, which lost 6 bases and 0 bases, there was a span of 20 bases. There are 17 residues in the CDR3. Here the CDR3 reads CASRLTGNTYANYGYTF. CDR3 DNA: TGTGCCAGCAGGTTGACAGGCAACACTTATGCTAACTATGGCTACACCTTC.

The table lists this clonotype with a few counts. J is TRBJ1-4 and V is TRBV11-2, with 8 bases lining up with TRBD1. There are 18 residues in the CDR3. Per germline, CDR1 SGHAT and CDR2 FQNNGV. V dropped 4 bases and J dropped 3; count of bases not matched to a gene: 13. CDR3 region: CASSSEGPRTGSNEKLFF. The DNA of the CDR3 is TGTGCCAGCAGCTCGGAGGGCCCAAGGACAGGGTCTAATGAAAAACTGTTTTTT. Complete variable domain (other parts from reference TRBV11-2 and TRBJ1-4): EAGVAQSPRYKIIEKRQSVAFWCNPISGHATLYWYQQILGQGPKLLIQFQNNGVVDDSQLPKDRFSAERLKGVDSTLKIQPAKLEDSAVYLCASSSEGPRTGSNEKLFFGSGTQLSVL.

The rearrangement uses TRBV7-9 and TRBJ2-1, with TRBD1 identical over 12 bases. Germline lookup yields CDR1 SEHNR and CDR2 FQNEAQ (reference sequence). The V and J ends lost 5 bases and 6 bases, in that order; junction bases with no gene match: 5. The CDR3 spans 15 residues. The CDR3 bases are TGTGCCAGCAGCGCGGGACAGGGGGCGGGCAATGAGCAGTTCTTC. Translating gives CASSAGQGAGNEQFF.

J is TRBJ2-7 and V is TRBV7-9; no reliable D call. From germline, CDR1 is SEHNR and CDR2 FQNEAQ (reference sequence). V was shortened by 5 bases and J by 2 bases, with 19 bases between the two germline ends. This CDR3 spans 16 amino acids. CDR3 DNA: TGTGCCAGCAGCACCTTTGATCCGAGGAGCCCCTACGAGCAGTACTTC. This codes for CASSTFDPRSPYEQYF.

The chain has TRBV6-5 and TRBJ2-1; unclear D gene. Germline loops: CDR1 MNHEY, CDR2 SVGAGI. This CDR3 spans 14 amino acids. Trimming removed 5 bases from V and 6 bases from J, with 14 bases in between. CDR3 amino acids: CASSDEQVSNEQFF. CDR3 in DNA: TGTGCCAGCAGTGACGAGCAGGTATCCAATGAGCAGTTCTTC.

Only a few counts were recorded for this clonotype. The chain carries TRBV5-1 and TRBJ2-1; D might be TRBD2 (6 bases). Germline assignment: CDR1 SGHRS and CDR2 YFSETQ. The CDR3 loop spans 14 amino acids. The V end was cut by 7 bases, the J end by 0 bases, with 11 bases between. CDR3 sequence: CASHGGSSYNEQFF. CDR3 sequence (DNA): TGCGCCAGCCATGGGGGGAGCTCCTACAATGAGCAGTTCTTC.

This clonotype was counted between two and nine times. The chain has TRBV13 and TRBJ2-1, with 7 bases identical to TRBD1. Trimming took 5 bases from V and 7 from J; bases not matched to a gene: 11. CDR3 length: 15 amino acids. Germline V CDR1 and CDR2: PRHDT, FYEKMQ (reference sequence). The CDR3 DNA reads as TGTGCCAGCAGCCCCCCGCAGGGACAGAGGAATGAGCAGTTCTTC. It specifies CASSPPQGQRNEQFF.

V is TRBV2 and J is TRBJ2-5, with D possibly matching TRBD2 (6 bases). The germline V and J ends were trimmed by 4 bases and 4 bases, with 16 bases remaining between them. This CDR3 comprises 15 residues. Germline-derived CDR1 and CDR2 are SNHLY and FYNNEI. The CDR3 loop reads CASSATEGRAETQYF. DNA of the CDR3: TGTGCCAGCAGTGCCACGGAGGGTCGGGCAGAGACCCAGTACTTC.

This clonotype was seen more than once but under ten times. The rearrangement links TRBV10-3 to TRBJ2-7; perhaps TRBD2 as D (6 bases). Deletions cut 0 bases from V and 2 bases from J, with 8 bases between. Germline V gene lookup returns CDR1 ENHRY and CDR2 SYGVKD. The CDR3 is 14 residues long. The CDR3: CAISESPSAYEQYF. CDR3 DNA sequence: TGTGCCATCAGTGAGTCGCCTAGCGCCTACGAGCAGTACTTC.

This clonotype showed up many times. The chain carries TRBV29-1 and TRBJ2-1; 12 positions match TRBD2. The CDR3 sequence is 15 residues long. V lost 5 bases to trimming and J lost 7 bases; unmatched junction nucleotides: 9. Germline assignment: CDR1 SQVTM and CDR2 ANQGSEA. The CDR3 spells CSVLEPGLAGNEQFF. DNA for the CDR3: TGCAGCGTTTTAGAACCGGGACTAGCGGGTAATGAGCAGTTCTTC.

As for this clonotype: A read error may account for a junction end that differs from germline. This CDR3 reads CASRQDLGANVPTF. DNA of the CDR3: TGTGCCAGCAGACAGGACTTGGGGGCCAACGTCCCGACTTTC. The genes are TRBV6-6 and TRBJ2-6; the D gene is possibly TRBD1 (6 bases). CDR1 and CDR2 (germline): MNHNY, SVGAGI (reference sequence). The CDR3 is made up of 14 amino acids.

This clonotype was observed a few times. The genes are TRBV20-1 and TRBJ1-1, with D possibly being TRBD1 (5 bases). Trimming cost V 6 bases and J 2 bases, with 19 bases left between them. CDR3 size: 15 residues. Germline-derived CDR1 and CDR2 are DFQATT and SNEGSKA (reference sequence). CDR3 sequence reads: CSAPFGGGTNTEAFF. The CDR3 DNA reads TGCAGTGCGCCGTTCGGTGGAGGGACTAACACTGAAGCTTTCTTT.

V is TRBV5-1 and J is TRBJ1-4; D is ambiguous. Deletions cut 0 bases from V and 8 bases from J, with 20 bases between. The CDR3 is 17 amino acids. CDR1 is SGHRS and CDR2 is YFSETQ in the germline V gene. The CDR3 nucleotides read TGCGCCAGCAGCTTGGGTCGAAGTAGGTATTCAGGCGAAAAACTGTTTTTT. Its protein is CASSLGRSRYSGEKLFF.

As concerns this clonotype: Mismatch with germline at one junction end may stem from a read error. Here the CDR3 DNA reads TGTGCCAGCAGTCTCCCCTCCTACAATGGGCAGTTCTTC. It translates to CASSLPSYNGQFF. The rearrangement links TRBV6-2 or TRBV6-3 to TRBJ2-1; D is uncertain. Germline V gene data show CDR1 as MNHEY and CDR2 as SVGEGT. The CDR3 contains 13 residues.

DNA of the CDR3: TGTGCCAGCAGTCTGACTGTTCCTTCGGATACGCAGTATTTT. This translates into CASSLTVPSDTQYF. The V call is TRBV7-2, the J call TRBJ2-3; D unclear. CDR3 length: 14 amino acids. V was pared by 6 bases and J by 6 bases, with 16 bases between. Germline V gene sequence: CDR1 SGHTA, CDR2 FQGNSA.

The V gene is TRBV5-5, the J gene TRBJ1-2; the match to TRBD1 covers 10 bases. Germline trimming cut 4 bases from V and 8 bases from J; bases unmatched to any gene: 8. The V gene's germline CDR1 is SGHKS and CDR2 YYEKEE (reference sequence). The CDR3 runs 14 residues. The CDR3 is CASSAGTGASGYTF. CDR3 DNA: TGTGCCAGCAGCGCCGGGACAGGGGCCAGCGGCTACACCTTC. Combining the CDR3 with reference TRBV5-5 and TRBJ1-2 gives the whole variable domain DAGVTQSPTHLIKTRGQQVTLRCSPISGHKSVSWYQQVLGQGPQFIFQYYEKEERGRGNFPDRFSARQFPNYSSELNVNALLLGDSALYLCASSAGTGASGYTFGSGTRLTVV.

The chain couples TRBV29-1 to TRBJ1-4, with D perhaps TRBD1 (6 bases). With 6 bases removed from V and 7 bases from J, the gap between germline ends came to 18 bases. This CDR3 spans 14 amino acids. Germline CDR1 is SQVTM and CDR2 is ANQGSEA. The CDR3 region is CSVPEGGRREKLFF. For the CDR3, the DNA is TGCAGCGTGCCTGAGGGGGGACGGCGTGAAAAACTGTTTTTT.

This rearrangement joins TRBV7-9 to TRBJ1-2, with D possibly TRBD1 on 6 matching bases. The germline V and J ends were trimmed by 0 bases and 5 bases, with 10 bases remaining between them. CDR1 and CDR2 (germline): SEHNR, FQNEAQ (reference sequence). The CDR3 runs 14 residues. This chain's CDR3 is CASSLAGGAYGYTF. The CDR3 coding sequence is TGTGCCAGCAGCTTAGCTGGGGGCGCGTATGGCTACACCTTC.

The DNA for the CDR3 is TGTGCCAGCAGCCCACCCCCGGGCAGGGACCAAGAGACCCAGTACTTC. It translates to CASSPPPGRDQETQYF. This rearrangement joins TRBV5-4 to TRBJ2-5; maybe TRBD1 (5 bases). The germline V and J ends were trimmed by 4 bases and 0 bases, with 16 bases remaining between them. This CDR3 contains 16 residues. Germline loops: CDR1 SGHNT, CDR2 YYREEE (reference sequence).

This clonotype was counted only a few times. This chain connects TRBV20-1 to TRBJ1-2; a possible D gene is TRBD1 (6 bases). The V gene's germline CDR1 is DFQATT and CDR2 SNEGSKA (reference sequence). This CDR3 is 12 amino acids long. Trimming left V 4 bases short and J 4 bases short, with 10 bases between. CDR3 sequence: CSATTGPYGYTF. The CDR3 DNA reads TGCAGTGCTACGACAGGCCCCTATGGCTACACCTTC.

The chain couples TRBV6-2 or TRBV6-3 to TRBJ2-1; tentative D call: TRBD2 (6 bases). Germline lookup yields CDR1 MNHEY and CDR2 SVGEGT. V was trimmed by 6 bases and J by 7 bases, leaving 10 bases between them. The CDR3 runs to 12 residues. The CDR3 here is CASRRLVNEQFF. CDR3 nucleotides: TGTGCCAGCAGGCGACTAGTAAATGAGCAGTTCTTC.

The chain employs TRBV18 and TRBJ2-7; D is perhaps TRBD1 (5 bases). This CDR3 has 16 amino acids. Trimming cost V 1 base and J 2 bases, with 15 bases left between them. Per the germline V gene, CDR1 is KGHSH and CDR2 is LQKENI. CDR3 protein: CASSPRGPQGAYEQYF. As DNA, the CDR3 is TGTGCCAGCTCACCACGGGGTCCCCAAGGGGCCTACGAGCAGTACTTC.